The next 19 T cell receptor beta chains were all read from a single sample in a study of blood T cells in healthy people across ages. For the second PCR, which ran for 7 to 11 cycles, a sample-barcoded 5' primer and a J-beta primer mix were used. TCRdb used MiXCR to reprocess the 5' RACE reads, holding one entry per CDR3 protein. This sample has 910,000 or so distinct CDR3 sequences, with just over 50% found just once. The sequenced sample consisted of blood. The receptor source for this set is a woman aged 55-75 years in good health.

The chain couples TRBV29-1 to TRBJ2-2, with 7 bases matching TRBD2. CDR3 length: 14 amino acids. Germline lookup yields CDR1 SQVTM and CDR2 ANQGSEA. Germline trimming cut 6 bases from V and 1 base from J; bases unmatched to any gene: 5. In nucleotides, the CDR3 is TGCAGCGTCCGACTAGCTTGGAACACCGGGGAGCTGTTTTTT. Amino acids: CSVRLAWNTGELFF.

The count of this clonotype is one. The V call is TRBV2, the J call TRBJ2-7, with 11 bases identical to TRBD1. The J call may be mistaken, given a closer DNA end match to TRBJ2-5. CDR3 size: 16 residues. CDR1 is SNHLY and CDR2 is FYNNEI in the germline V gene. The CDR3, as DNA: TGTGCCAGCAGTGATGGACAGGGGGCGCCTGTAGAGACCCAGTACTTC. It encodes CASSDGQGAPVETQYF.

This clonotype was seen a few times. The chain couples TRBV7-2 to TRBJ2-5; the D gene is possibly TRBD2 (5 bases). From germline, CDR1 is SGHTA and CDR2 FQGNSA. Deletions cut 6 bases from V and 0 bases from J, with 11 bases between. The CDR3 loop spans 14 amino acids. CDR3 region: CASSLRRNQETQYF. The DNA for the CDR3 is TGTGCCAGCAGTCTAAGGAGGAACCAAGAGACCCAGTACTTC.

This clonotype was recorded a few times. The V call is TRBV20-1, the J call TRBJ2-3, with D possibly matching TRBD2 (6 bases). Per germline, CDR1 DFQATT and CDR2 SNEGSKA (reference sequence). The ends were cut back, 1 base at V and 2 bases at J, with 10 bases in the middle. This CDR3 is built from 14 residues. Written as DNA, the CDR3 is TGCAGTGCTAGAGGGTGGGGGGACACAGATACGCAGTATTTT. Its protein is CSARGWGDTDTQYF.

This clonotype was detected only a few times. The chain recombines TRBV12-3 or TRBV12-4 with TRBJ2-7, with TRBD1 matching 8 bases. This CDR3 has 14 amino acids. V dropped 6 bases and J dropped 0; count of bases not matched to a gene: 4. The CDR3 is CASRGTGTSYEQYF. CDR3 bases: TGTGCCAGCAGAGGGACAGGAACCTCCTACGAGCAGTACTTC.

This clonotype was seen a handful of times. The rearrangement joins TRBV6-1 to TRBJ1-2; D remains unclear. The CDR3 covers 15 residues. Per the germline V gene, CDR1 is MNHNS and CDR2 is SASEGT. V shed 6 bases and J shed 4 bases, with 18 bases lying between them. The DNA of the CDR3 is TGTGCCAGCAGCCCCGGCGGTGACAAGGTCTATGGCTACACCTTC. Translating it yields CASSPGGDKVYGYTF.

The chain couples TRBV7-8 to TRBJ2-1; 15 bases match TRBD2. The CDR3 is 19 amino acids. Looked up from germline, CDR1 is SGHVS and CDR2 is FQNEAQ. V lost 1 base to trimming and J lost 8 bases; unmatched junction nucleotides: 12. The CDR3 region is CASSLGGVRGTSGRYEQFF. In nucleotides, the CDR3 is TGTGCCAGCAGCTTAGGTGGGGTCAGGGGGACTAGCGGGAGGTATGAGCAGTTCTTC.

The CDR3 sequence is CASSFSAVGDYGYTF. The CDR3 nucleotides read TGTGCCAGCAGCTTCTCAGCCGTGGGTGACTATGGCTACACCTTC. The chain is built from TRBV7-9 and TRBJ1-2; unclear D gene. V lost 3 bases to trimming and J lost 3 bases, with 14 bases between them. The CDR3 is 15 residues long. Germline V CDR1 and CDR2: SEHNR, FQNEAQ (reference sequence).

This clonotype was observed a single time. This sequence joins TRBV30 and TRBJ2-5; no definite D call. The CDR3 covers 12 residues. Germline loops: CDR1 GTSNPN, CDR2 SVGIG (reference sequence). Trimming pared 4 bases from V and 2 bases from J, leaving 8 bases between. CDR3 DNA sequence: TGTGCCTGGATCGGTTCACAAGAGACCCAGTACTTC. It translates to CAWIGSQETQYF.

The rearrangement uses TRBV6-1 and TRBJ2-7; 8 nucleotides agree with TRBD1. Germline V CDR1 and CDR2: MNHNS, SASEGT. The V gene end was trimmed by 7 bases and the J gene end by 3 bases; junction bases not matched to a gene: 8. The CDR3 contains 14 residues. This chain's CDR3 is CASKPRDRYYEQYF. The CDR3 region has the DNA TGTGCCAGCAAACCCCGGGACAGGTACTACGAGCAGTACTTC.

This sequence joins TRBV6-1 and TRBJ2-7; D gene ambiguous. Trimming left V 2 bases short and J 3 bases short, with 14 bases between. In germline, CDR1 is MNHNS, CDR2 SASEGT. CDR3 length equals 15 residues. The CDR3 reads CASSESGSGLYEQYF. The CDR3 coding sequence is TGTGCCAGCAGTGAATCGGGCAGTGGTCTCTACGAGCAGTACTTC.

This chain connects TRBV18 to TRBJ2-7, with a weak D call TRBD1 (5 bases). Looked up from germline, CDR1 is KGHSH and CDR2 is LQKENI. CDR3 length equals 13 residues. Between the trimmed V and J ends, which lost 6 bases and 4 bases, there was a span of 13 bases. In DNA, the CDR3 is TGTGCCAGCTCCCAACAGGAAGTGTACGAGCAGTACTTC. Protein: CASSQQEVYEQYF. Full variable domain (missing parts from reference TRBV18 and TRBJ2-7): NAGVMQNPRHLVRRRGQEARLRCSPMKGHSHVYWYRQLPEEGLKFMVYLQKENIIDESGMPKERFSAEFPKEGPSILRIQQVVRGDSAAYFCASSQQEVYEQYFGPGTRLTVT.

This CDR3 is CASTGGAVYYEQYF. The CDR3 nucleotides read TGTGCCAGTACAGGTGGGGCAGTGTACTACGAGCAGTACTTC. V gene TRBV6-2 or TRBV6-3 combines with J gene TRBJ2-7; TRBD1 might be the D (5 bases). V lost 9 bases and J 3 bases, leaving 18 bases between the germline ends. Germline CDR1 is MNHEY and CDR2 is SVGEGT. CDR3 size: 14 residues.

J is TRBJ2-5 and V is TRBV29-1; TRBD1 aligns across 9 bases. Losses at the gene ends were 7 bases for V and 7 bases for J; bases not matched to a gene: 10. This CDR3 is 13 amino acids long. Germline CDR1 and CDR2: SQVTM and ANQGSEA. The CDR3 DNA follows: TGCAGCGCCCTGGGACAGGGTATCGCGACCCAGTACTTC. Its translation: CSALGQGIATQYF.

This CDR3 is CSARDVRGADTQYF. DNA for the CDR3: TGCAGTGCTAGAGATGTGCGCGGAGCGGATACGCAGTATTTT. The J gene is TRBJ2-3, the V gene TRBV20-1, with no clear D. Germline lookup yields CDR1 DFQATT and CDR2 SNEGSKA (reference sequence). V lost 0 bases to trimming and J lost 6 bases, with 13 bases between them. The CDR3 extends over 14 amino acids.

The V gene is TRBV4-1, the J gene TRBJ2-1; weak D call: TRBD2 (6 bases). The CDR3 runs to 15 residues. CDR1 and CDR2 from the germline V gene are MGHRA and YSYEKL. V shed 0 bases and J shed 9 bases, with 15 bases lying between them. CDR3 sequence: CASSQEGGGWGEQFF. DNA for the CDR3: TGCGCCAGCAGCCAAGAGGGGGGAGGCTGGGGTGAGCAGTTCTTC.

This clonotype was seen repeatedly, ten times or more. CDR3 sequence reads: CASSAGLAKNIQYF. CDR3 coding DNA: TGTGCCAGCAGCGCAGGGCTGGCCAAAAACATTCAGTACTTC. This chain joins TRBV18 and TRBJ2-4; tentatively, D is TRBD1 (5 bases). The CDR3 runs 14 residues. V dropped 8 bases and J dropped 1 base, with 12 bases sitting between them. Germline V lookup: CDR1 KGHSH, CDR2 LQKENI.

This clonotype was picked up many times. The chain is built from TRBV29-1 and TRBJ2-7, with a tentative D call TRBD1 (5 bases). This CDR3 is 15 amino acids long. V lost 1 base and J 2 bases, leaving 15 bases between the germline ends. Per the germline V gene, CDR1 is SQVTM and CDR2 is ANQGSEA. In nucleotides, the CDR3 is TGCAGCGTTGAAGTCTCGGCAGGGCGAGCCTACGAGCAGTACTTC. Its protein is CSVEVSAGRAYEQYF.

The gene calls are TRBV4-3 and TRBJ2-1; D may be TRBD1 (5 bases). CDR1 is LGHNA, CDR2 YSLEER, per germline. The V gene lost 0 bases and the J gene lost 11 bases, with 17 bases spanning the gap. The CDR3 runs to 15 residues. CDR3 DNA: TGCGCCAGCAGCCAAGAGGCAGGGCCCCCAGATAAGCAGTTCTTC. Translated: CASSQEAGPPDKQFF.